This TCR beta chain was sequenced in a study of vaccination effects on CD4 cells after COVID-19. Repertoires were generated with immunoSEQ multiplex PCR, while TCRdb's copy carries only in-frame clones and drops some. The data show more than 50,000 clones, about four fifths seen once. Antigen-specific CD4+ T cell clonotypes were called by their expansion after viral peptide-pool culture in ViraFEST. Researchers isolated CD4+ T cells once roughly nine days of culture had elapsed. This clone was counted once. Its antigen remains unidentified. CDR1 is SGHTA, CDR2 FQGNSA, per germline. V lost 3 bases, J lost 7 bases, and 7 bases lay in between. This CDR3 contains 13 residues.

The sample was CD4+ T cells from PBMCs cultured with HCoV-229E spike peptides, taken before COVID-19 vaccination. J is TRBJ1-6 and V is TRBV7-2; no reliable D call. The source is a human donor who received a COVID-19 vaccine. The CDR3, as DNA: TGTGCCAGCAGCTTGCAAAGGAATTCACCCCTCCACTTT. This translates into CASSLQRNSPLHF.